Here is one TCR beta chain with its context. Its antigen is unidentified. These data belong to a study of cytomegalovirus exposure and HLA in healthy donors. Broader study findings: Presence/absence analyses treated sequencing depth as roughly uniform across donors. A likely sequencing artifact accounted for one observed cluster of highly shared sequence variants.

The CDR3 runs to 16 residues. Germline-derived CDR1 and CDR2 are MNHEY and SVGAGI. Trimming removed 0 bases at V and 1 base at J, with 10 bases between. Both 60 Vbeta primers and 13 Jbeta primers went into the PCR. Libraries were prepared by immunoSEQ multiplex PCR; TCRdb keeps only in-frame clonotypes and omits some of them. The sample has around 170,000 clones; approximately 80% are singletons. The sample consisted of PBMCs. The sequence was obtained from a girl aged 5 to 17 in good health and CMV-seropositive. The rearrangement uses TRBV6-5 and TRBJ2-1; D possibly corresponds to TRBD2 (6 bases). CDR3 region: CASSYSIGTSYNEQFF. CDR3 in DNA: TGTGCCAGCAGTTACTCGATAGGGACTTCCTACAATGAGCAGTTCTTC.